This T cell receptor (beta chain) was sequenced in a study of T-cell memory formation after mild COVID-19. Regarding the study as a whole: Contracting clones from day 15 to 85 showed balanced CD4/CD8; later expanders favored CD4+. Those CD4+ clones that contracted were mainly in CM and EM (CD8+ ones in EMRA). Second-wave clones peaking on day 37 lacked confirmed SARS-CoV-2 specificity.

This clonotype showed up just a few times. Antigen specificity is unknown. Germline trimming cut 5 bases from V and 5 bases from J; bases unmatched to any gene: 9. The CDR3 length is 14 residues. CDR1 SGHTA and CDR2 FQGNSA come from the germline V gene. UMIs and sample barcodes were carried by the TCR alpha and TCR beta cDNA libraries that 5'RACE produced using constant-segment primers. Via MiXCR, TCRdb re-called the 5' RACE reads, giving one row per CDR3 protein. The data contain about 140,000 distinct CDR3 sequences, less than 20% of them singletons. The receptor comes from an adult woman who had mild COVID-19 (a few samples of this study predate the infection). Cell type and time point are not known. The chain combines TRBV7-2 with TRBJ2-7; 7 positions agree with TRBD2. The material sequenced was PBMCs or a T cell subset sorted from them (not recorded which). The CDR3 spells CASSILGTINEQYF. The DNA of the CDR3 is TGTGCCAGCAGCATACTAGGGACTATAAACGAGCAGTACTTC.